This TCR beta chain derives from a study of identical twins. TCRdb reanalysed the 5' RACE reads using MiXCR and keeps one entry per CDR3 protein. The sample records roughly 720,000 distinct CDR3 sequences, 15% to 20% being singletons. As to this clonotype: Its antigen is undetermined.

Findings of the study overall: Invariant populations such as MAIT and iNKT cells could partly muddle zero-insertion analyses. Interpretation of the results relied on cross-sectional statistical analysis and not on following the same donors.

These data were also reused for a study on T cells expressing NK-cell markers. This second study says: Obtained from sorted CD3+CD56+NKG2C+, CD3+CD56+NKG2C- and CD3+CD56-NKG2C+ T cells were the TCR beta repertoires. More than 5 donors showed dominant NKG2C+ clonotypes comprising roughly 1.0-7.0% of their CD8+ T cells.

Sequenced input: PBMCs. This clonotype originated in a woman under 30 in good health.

The CDR3 DNA is TGTGCCACCAGCAGAGGGAGCGGGGCCTACGAGCAGTACTTC. The encoded protein is CATSRGSGAYEQYF. The gene calls are TRBV15 and TRBJ2-7; 7 nucleotides align to TRBD2. Per the germline V gene, CDR1 is LNHNV and CDR2 is YYDKDF (reference sequence). The CDR3 is 14 residues long. V lost 1 base to trimming and J lost 2 bases; unmatched junction nucleotides: 2.